Listed below are T cell receptor beta chains from one sample, sequenced in a study of shared clonotypes between healthy human individuals. Clones were sequenced by immunoSEQ multiplex PCR, and TCRdb holds only the in-frame ones, with some missing. The sample includes roughly 2 million clones, around 95% of them seen just once. Material: naive CD4+ T cells sorted from blood. These receptor sequences come from a young man in good health. Both conserved end residues are part of each CDR3. A D gene is named only where the DNA matches it firmly. Clone sizes are given selectively: once, few, many, or a class where the clone is expanded.

clone_size j_call v_call d_call cdr3_aa cdr3_nt
NA TRBJ1-1 TRBV10-3 TRBD1 CAGRTGWNSEAFF TGTGCCGGCCGGACAGGCTGGAACTCTGAAGCTTTCTTT
NA TRBJ2-1 TRBV4-1 TRBD2 CASSLLAGESRNEQFF TGCGCCAGCAGCCTCCTAGCGGGAGAGTCCAGGAATGAGCAGTTCTTC
NA TRBJ1-2 TRBV5-8 NA CASSLPGAGKYGYTF TGTGCCAGCAGCTTACCGGGGGCAGGAAAATATGGCTACACCTTC
NA TRBJ2-7 TRBV28 TRBD1 CASSSPTGFEQYF TGTGCCAGCAGTTCTCCGACAGGGTTCGAGCAGTACTTC
once TRBJ1-5 TRBV29-1 NA CSVGVGTGRQPQHF TGCAGCGTTGGAGTTGGCACAGGGCGTCAGCCCCAGCATTTT
NA TRBJ1-5 TRBV7-9 NA CASPQGNRLSQPQHF TGTGCCAGCCCCCAGGGCAACCGCCTTAGTCAGCCCCAGCATTTT
NA TRBJ2-3 TRBV18 TRBD2 CASSRPTSGGHTQYF TGTGCCAGCTCACGGCCAACTAGCGGGGGGCATACGCAGTATTTT
NA TRBJ2-3 TRBV5-1 NA CASSTRTASRTDTQYF TGCGCCAGCAGCACCCGGACAGCATCCCGCACAGATACGCAGTATTTT
NA TRBJ2-3 TRBV9 NA CASSVGGGGRTDTQYF TGTGCCAGCAGCGTGGGCGGCGGGGGCAGGACAGATACGCAGTATTTT
NA TRBJ2-5 TRBV10-1 NA CASSDGMVGGQETQYF TGCGCCAGCAGCGATGGGATGGTCGGGGGCCAAGAGACCCAGTACTTC
NA TRBJ2-3 TRBV6-6 TRBD1 CASRDRGVDTQYF TGTGCCTCCCGGGACAGGGGTGTTGATACGCAGTATTTT
NA TRBJ2-3 TRBV6-6 TRBD2 CASSYGLAGNTDTQYF TGTGCCAGCAGTTATGGGCTAGCGGGAAACACAGATACGCAGTATTTT
NA TRBJ2-7 TRBV28 NA CASSPTAGNRYEQYF TGTGCCAGCAGTCCCACCGCGGGCAACCGCTACGAGCAGTACTTC
NA TRBJ2-3 TRBV4-1 NA CASSPVDRTDTQYF TGCGCCAGCAGCCCGGTTGACAGGACAGATACGCAGTATTTT
NA TRBJ2-4 TRBV28 NA CASSPRDLAKNIQYF TGTGCCAGCAGCCCCAGGGACCTAGCCAAAAACATTCAGTACTTC
few TRBJ1-5 TRBV19 TRBD1 CASSMTGGNQPQHF TGTGCCAGTAGTATGACAGGGGGCAATCAGCCCCAGCATTTT
once TRBJ2-7 TRBV11-2 TRBD2 CASSPGFRGDEQYF TGTGCCAGCAGCCCTGGGTTCCGGGGGGATGAGCAGTACTTC
NA TRBJ2-2 TRBV6-5 NA CASTSPNTGELFF TGTGCCAGCACCTCCCCCAACACCGGGGAGCTGTTTTTT
NA TRBJ2-3 TRBV6-1 NA CASSEQLGRTDTQYF TGTGCCAGCAGTGAACAACTGGGAAGAACAGATACGCAGTATTTT
NA TRBJ2-3 TRBV5-6 TRBD2 CASRAGTSGRTDTQYF TGTGCCAGCAGGGCCGGGACTAGCGGCCGCACAGATACGCAGTATTTT
NA TRBJ2-5 TRBV6-5 NA CASSYSTGEAETQYF TGTGCCAGCAGTTACTCGACCGGGGAGGCAGAGACCCAGTACTTC
NA TRBJ2-7 TRBV5-1 TRBD1 CASRLSGQGYEQYF TGCGCCAGCAGGCTTTCGGGACAGGGGTACGAGCAGTACTTC
NA TRBJ2-7 TRBV2 TRBD2 CASIAGTGGYEQYF TGTGCCAGCATTGCCGGGACGGGGGGCTACGAGCAGTACTTC
NA TRBJ2-1 TRBV18 NA CASSSPSHYNEQFF TGTGCCAGCTCAAGTCCCTCCCACTACAATGAGCAGTTCTTC
NA TRBJ2-3 TRBV5-1 NA CASSLGGTSTDTQYF TGCGCCAGCAGCTTGGGCGGGACAAGCACAGATACGCAGTATTTT
NA TRBJ2-2 TRBV5-8 NA CASSLMGRSNTGELFF TGTGCCAGCAGCTTGATGGGGCGGTCGAACACCGGGGAGCTGTTTTTT